This T cell receptor beta chain was sequenced during a study of cytomegalovirus exposure and HLA in healthy donors. Study results and caveats: In a later analysis, TCR beta V- and J-gene trimming showed a link to a missense DCLRE1C variant.

Trimming stripped 0 bases from V and 1 base from J, with 5 bases between. The CDR3 has 14 amino acids. The germline gives CDR1 MRHNA, CDR2 SNTAGT. Concerning this clone: Its antigen is not identified.

The PCR had 60 Vbeta and 13 Jbeta primers. Profiling relied on immunoSEQ multiplex PCR, and the TCRdb table lists in-frame clones only, not all of them. The sample has under 150,000 clones; roughly four fifths are singletons. This clonotype was sampled from a boy aged 2-9 years in good health and CMV-seronegative. The chain combines TRBV6-4 with TRBJ2-3; D gene ambiguous. Sequences were obtained from PBMCs. CDR3: CASSDSPGTDTQYF. DNA of the CDR3: TGTGCCAGCAGTGACTCGCCGGGCACAGATACGCAGTATTTT.